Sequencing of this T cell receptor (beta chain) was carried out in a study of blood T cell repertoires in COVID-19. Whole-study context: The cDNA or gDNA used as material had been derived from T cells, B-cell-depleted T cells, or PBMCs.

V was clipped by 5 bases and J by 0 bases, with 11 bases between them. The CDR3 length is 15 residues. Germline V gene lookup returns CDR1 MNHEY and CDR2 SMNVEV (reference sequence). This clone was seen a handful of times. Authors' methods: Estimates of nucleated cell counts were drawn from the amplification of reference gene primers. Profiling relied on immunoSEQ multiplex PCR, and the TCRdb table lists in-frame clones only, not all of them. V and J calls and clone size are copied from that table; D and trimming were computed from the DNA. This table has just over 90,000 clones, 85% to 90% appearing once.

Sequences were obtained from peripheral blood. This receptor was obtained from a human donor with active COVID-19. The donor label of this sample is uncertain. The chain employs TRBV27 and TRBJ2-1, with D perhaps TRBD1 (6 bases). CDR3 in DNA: TGTGCCAGCAGTCCGGGACAAAGCTCCTACAATGAGCAGTTCTTC. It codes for CASSPGQSSYNEQFF.